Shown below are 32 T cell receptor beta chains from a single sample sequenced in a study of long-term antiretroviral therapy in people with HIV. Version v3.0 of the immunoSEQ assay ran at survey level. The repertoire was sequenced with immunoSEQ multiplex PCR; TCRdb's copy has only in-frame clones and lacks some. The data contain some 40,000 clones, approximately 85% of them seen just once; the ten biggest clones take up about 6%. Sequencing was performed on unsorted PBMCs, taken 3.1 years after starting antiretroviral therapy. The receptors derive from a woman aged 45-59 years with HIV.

The CDR3 bases are TGTGCCAGCAGCGTCCCACCGGACAGGGATTCACCCCTCCACTTT. Translating gives CASSVPPDRDSPLHF. The chain recombines TRBV9 with TRBJ1-6; TRBD1 aligns across 8 bases. V shed 2 bases, J shed 8 bases, and the junction held 6 bases outside the gene matches. The CDR3 runs 15 residues. Germline V gene lookup returns CDR1 SGDLS and CDR2 YYNGEE.

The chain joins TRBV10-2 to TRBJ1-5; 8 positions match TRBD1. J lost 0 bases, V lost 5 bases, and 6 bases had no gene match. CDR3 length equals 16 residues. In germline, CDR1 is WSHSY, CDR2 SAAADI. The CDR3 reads CASSQGTGYSNQPQHF. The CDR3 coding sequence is TGCGCCAGCAGTCAGGGGACAGGCTATAGCAATCAGCCCCAGCATTTT.

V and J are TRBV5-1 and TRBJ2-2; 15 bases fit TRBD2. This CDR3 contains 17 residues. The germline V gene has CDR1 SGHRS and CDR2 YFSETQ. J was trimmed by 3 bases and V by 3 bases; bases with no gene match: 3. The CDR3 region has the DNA TGCGCCAGCAGCTACCGGACTAGCGGGGGGGACACCGGGGAGCTGTTTTTT. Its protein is CASSYRTSGGDTGELFF.

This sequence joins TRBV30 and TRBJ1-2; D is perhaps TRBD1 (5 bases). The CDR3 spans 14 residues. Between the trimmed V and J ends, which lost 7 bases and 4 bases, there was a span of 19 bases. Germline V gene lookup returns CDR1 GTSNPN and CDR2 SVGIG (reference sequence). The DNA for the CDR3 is TGTGCCTTGATTTCCAGGGTGTTAGGCTATGGCTACACCTTC. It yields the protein CALISRVLGYGYTF.

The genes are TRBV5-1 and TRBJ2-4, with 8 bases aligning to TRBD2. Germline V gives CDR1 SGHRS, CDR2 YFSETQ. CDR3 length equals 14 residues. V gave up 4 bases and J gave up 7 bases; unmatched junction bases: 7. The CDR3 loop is CASSPGGPGNIQYF. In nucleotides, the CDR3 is TGCGCCAGCAGCCCGGGGGGGCCAGGGAACATTCAGTACTTC. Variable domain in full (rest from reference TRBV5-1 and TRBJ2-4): KAGVTQTPRYLIKTRGQQVTLSCSPISGHRSVSWYQQTPGQGLQFLFEYFSETQRNKGNFPGRFSGRQFSNSRSEMNVSTLELGDSALYLCASSPGGPGNIQYFGAGTRLSVL.

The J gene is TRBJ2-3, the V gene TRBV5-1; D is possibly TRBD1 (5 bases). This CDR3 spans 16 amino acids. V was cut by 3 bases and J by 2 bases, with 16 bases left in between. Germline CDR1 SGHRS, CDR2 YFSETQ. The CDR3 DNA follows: TGCGCCAGCAGCTCCGGACGGTCCAGGGACACAGATACGCAGTATTTT. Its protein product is CASSSGRSRDTDTQYF.

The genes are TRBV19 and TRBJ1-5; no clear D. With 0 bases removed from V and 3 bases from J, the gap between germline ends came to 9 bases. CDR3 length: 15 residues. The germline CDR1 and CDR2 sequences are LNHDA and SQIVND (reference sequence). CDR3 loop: CASSIEAFPNQPQHF. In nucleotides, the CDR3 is TGTGCCAGTAGTATAGAGGCTTTTCCCAATCAGCCCCAGCATTTT.

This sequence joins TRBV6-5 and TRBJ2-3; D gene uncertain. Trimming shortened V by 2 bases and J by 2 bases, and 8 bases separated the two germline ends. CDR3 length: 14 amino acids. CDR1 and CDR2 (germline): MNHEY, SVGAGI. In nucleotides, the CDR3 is TGTGCCAGCAGTTACGGCTCAGTCACAGATACGCAGTATTTT. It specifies CASSYGSVTDTQYF.

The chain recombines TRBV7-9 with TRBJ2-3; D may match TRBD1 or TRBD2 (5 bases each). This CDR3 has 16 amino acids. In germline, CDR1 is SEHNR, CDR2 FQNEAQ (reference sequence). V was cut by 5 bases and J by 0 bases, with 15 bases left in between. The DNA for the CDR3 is TGTGCCAGCAGCCCTCGGGACGGCCCTAGCACAGATACGCAGTATTTT. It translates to CASSPRDGPSTDTQYF. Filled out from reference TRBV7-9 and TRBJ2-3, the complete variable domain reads DTGVSQNPRHKITKRGQNVTFRCDPISEHNRLYWYRQTLGQGPEFLTYFQNEAQLEKSRLLSDRFSAERPKGSFSTLEIQRTEQGDSAMYLCASSPRDGPSTDTQYFGPGTRLTVL.

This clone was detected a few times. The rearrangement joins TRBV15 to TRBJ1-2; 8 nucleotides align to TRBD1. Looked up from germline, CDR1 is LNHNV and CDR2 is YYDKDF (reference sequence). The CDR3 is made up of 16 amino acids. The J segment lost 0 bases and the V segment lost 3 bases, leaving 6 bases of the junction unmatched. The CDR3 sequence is CATSRYRDRTNYGYTF. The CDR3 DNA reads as TGTGCCACCAGCAGGTACCGGGACAGGACTAACTATGGCTACACCTTC. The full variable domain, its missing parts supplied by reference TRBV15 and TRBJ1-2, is DAMVIQNPRYQVTQFGKPVTLSCSQTLNHNVMYWYQQKSSQAPKLLFHYYDKDFNNEADTPDNFQSRRPNTSFCFLDIRSPGLGDTAMYLCATSRYRDRTNYGYTFGSGTRLTVV.

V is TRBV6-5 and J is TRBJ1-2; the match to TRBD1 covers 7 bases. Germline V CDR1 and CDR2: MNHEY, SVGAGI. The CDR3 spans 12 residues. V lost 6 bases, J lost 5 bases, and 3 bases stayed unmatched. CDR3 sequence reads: CASRTGSYGYTF. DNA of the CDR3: TGTGCCAGCAGGACAGGGTCTTATGGCTACACCTTC.

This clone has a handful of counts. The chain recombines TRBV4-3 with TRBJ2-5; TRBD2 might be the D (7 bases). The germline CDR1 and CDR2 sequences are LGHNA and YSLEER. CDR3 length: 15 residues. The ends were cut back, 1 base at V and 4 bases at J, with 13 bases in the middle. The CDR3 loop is CASSQARGAAETQYF. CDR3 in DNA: TGCGCCAGCAGCCAAGCTCGGGGGGCAGCAGAGACCCAGTACTTC.

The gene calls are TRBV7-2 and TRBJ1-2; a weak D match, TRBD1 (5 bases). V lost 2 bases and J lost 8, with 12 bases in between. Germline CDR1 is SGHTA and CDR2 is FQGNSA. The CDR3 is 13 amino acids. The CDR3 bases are TGTGCCAGCAGCTTAAAGGGGAAGCGGGGCTACACCTTC. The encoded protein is CASSLKGKRGYTF.

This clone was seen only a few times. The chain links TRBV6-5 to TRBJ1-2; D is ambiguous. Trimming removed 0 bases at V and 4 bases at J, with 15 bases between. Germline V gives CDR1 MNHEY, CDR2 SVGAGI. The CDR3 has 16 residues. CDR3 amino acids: CASSYSSEGTIYGYTF. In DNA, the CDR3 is TGTGCCAGCAGTTACTCGTCGGAGGGAACCATCTATGGCTACACCTTC.

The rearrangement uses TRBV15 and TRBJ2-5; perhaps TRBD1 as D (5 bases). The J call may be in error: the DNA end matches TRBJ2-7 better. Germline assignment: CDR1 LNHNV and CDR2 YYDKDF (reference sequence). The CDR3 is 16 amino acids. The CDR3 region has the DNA TGTGCCACCAGCAGGAGTGCGGCGGACATCCATCACGAGCAGTACTTC. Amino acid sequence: CATSRSAADIHHEQYF.

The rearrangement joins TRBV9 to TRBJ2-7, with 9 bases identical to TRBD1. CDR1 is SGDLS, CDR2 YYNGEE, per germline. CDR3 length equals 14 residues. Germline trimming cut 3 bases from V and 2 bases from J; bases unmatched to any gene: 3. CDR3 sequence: CASSAGTGPYEQYF. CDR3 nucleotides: TGTGCCAGCAGCGCCGGGACAGGGCCCTACGAGCAGTACTTC.

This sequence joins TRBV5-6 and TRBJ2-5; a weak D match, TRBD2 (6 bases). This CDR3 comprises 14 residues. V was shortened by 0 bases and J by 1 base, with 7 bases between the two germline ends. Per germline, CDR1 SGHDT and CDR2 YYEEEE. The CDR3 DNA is TGTGCCAGCAGCTTGGGAGCGGGCCAAGAGACCCAGTACTTC. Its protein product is CASSLGAGQETQYF.

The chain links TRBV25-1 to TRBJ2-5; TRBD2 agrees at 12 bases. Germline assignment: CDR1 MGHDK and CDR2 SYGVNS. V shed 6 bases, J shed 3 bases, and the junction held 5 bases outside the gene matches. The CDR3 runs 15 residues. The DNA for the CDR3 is TGTGCCAGCAGCCGACTAGCGGGGGTCGAAGAGACCCAGTACTTC. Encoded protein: CASSRLAGVEETQYF.

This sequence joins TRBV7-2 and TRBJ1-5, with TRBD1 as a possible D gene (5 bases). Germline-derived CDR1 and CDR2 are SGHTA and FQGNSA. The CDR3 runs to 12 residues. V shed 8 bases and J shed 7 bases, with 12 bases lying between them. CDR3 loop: CASGTHGQPQHF. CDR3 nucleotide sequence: TGTGCCAGCGGGACTCATGGGCAGCCCCAGCATTTT.

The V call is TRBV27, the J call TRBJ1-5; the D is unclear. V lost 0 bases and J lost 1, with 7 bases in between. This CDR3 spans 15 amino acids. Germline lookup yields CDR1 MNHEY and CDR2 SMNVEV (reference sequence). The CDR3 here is CASSLSGLSNQPQHF. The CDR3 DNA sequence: TGTGCCAGCAGTTTATCAGGGTTAAGCAATCAGCCCCAGCATTTT.

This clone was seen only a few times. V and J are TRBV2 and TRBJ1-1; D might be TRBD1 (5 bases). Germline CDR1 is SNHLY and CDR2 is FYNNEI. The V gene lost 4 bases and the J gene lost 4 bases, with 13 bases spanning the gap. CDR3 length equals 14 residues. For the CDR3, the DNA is TGTGCCAGCAGTGGCCCGCAGAGGGGCACTGAAGCTTTCTTT. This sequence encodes CASSGPQRGTEAFF.

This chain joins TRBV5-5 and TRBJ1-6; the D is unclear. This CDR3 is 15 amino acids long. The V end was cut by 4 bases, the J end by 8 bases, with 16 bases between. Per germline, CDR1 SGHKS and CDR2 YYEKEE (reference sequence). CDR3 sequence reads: CASSPRTAPDSPLHF. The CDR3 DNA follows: TGTGCCAGCAGCCCAAGGACGGCCCCGGATTCACCCCTCCACTTT.

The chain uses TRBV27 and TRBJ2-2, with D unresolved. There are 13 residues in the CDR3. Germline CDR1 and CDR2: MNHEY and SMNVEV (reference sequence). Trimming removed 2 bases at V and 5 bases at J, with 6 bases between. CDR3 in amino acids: CASSLGRTGELFF. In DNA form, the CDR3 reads TGTGCCAGCAGTTTAGGCAGAACCGGGGAGCTGTTTTTT.

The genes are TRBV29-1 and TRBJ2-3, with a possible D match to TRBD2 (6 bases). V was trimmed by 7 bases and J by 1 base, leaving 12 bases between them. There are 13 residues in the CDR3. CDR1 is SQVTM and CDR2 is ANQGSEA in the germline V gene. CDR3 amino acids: CSGEVGGTDTQYF. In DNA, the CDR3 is TGCAGCGGGGAGGTCGGGGGCACAGATACGCAGTATTTT.

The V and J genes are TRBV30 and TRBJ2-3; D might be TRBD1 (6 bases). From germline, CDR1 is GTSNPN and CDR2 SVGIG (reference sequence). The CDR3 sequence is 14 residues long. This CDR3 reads CAILQGTGTDTQYF. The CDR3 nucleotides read TGTGCTATCCTGCAGGGGACGGGGACAGATACGCAGTATTTT. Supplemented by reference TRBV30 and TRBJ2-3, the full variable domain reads SQTIHQWPATLVQPVGSPLSLECTVEGTSNPNLYWYRQAAGRGLQLLFYSVGIGQISSEVPQNLSASRPQDRQFILSSKKLLLSDSGFYLCAILQGTGTDTQYFGPGTRLTVL.

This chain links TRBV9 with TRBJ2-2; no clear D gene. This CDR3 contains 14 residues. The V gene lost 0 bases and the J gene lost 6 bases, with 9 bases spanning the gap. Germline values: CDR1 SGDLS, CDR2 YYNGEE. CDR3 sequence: CASSVGDSPGELFF. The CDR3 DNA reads TGTGCCAGCAGCGTAGGGGATAGTCCCGGGGAGCTGTTTTTT.

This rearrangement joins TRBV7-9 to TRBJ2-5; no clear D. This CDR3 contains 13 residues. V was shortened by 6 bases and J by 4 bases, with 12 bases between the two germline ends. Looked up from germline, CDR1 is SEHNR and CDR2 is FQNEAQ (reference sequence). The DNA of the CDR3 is TGTGCCAGCAGACCCCCAACCATAGAGACCCAGTACTTC. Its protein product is CASRPPTIETQYF.

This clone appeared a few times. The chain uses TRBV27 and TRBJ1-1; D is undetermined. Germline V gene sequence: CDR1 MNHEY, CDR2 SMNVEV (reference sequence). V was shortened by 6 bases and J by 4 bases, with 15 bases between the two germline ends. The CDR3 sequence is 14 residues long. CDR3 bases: TGTGCCAGCAGCTCTAAAGCGGTGGGCACTGAAGCTTTCTTT. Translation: CASSSKAVGTEAFF.

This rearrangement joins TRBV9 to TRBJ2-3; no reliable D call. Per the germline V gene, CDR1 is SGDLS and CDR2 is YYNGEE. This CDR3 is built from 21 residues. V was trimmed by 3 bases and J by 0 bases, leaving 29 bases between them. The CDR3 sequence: CASSATSSPGSAYASTDTQYF. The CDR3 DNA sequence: TGTGCCAGCAGCGCCACCTCCAGCCCGGGCTCGGCATATGCTAGCACAGATACGCAGTATTTT.

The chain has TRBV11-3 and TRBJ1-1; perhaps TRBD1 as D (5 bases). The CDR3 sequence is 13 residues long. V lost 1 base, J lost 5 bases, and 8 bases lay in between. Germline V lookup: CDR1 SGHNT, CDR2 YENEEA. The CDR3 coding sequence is TGTGCCAGCAGCTTAGCAACAGGTACTGAAGCTTTCTTT. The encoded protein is CASSLATGTEAFF.

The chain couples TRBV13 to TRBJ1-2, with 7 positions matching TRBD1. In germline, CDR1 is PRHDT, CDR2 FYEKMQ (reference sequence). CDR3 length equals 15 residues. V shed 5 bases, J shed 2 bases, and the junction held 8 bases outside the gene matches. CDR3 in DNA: TGTGCCAGCAGCACCCACGACAGGGAGAACTATGGCTACACCTTC. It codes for CASSTHDRENYGYTF.

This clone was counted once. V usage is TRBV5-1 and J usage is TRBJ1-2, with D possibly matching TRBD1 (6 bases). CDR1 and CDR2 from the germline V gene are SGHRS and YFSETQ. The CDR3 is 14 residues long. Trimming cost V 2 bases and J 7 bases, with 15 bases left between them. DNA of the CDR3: TGCGCCAGCAGCTTCGGGACACCCGGGAGTGGCTACACCTTC. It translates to CASSFGTPGSGYTF.